The 29 T cell receptor beta chains in this list originate from one sample, sequenced in a study of blood T cells in healthy people across ages (dated by TCRdb to about 2015). Library prep was done by 5' RACE. TCRdb shows the sequencer as Illumina HiSeq 2500. A second PCR of about 6 to 12 cycles was run with a J-beta primer mix and a sample-barcoded 5' primer. The public sequencing data were trimmed at Q25 with fastp and processed into clonotypes with MiXCR by TCRdb, which kept only in-frame beta chains. Every CDR3 protein is listed once, alongside the most common genes and DNA of its rows. Present in this sample are more than 750,000 distinct CDR3 sequences, 29% of which were seen just once. Roughly 10% of the sample goes to the ten largest clones. These data were also filed under a second study, of T cells of mothers and their children.

The specimen sequenced was blood. These receptors all come from a middle-aged woman in good health.

The genes are TRBV7-3 and TRBJ2-3; D unclear. Per germline, CDR1 SGHTA and CDR2 FQGTGA. The ends were cut back, 0 bases at V and 8 bases at J, with 9 bases in the middle. The CDR3 consists of 13 residues. The CDR3 spells CASSLTPLGTQYF. The CDR3, as DNA: TGTGCCAGCAGCTTAACCCCGCTGGGTACGCAGTATTTT.

In its sample, this clonotype was seen many times. The chain links TRBV20-1 to TRBJ2-1, with TRBD2 matching 12 bases. CDR1 DFQATT and CDR2 SNEGSKA come from the germline V gene (reference sequence). The CDR3 is made up of 17 amino acids. After removal of 4 bases from V and 8 bases from J, the junction contained 15 bases not matched to a gene. CDR3 amino acids: CSANPSSGGASGYEQFF. CDR3 in DNA: TGCAGTGCTAACCCCTCTAGCGGGGGGGCATCAGGATATGAGCAGTTCTTC.

This clonotype was counted a few times. The chain couples TRBV28 to TRBJ1-2; the D is unclear. This CDR3 is built from 15 residues. Trimming pared 6 bases from V and 6 bases from J, leaving 20 bases between. The V gene's germline CDR1 is MDHEN and CDR2 SYDVKM. The CDR3 DNA is TGTGCCAGCAGCCGACCCTGGGAAGGGAACCATGGCTACACCTTC. This encodes CASSRPWEGNHGYTF.

Notes on this clonotype: At one end, the junction sequence differs from germline, possibly due to a read error. The genes are TRBV10-3 and TRBJ2-5, with a possible D match to TRBD2 (6 bases). This CDR3 has 13 amino acids. Germline lookup yields CDR1 ENHRY and CDR2 SYGVKD. Here the CDR3 DNA reads TGTGCCATCAGTACGACTAGACAAGAGACCCAGAACTTC. Its translation: CAISTTRQETQNF.

This clonotype was seen at least ten times. This chain links TRBV3-1 with TRBJ2-7, with 8 positions matching TRBD2. Germline CDR1 reads LGHDT; CDR2 reads YNNKEL (reference sequence). CDR3 size: 16 residues. V lost 4 bases to trimming and J lost 1 base; unmatched junction nucleotides: 9. CDR3 loop: CASSRGGLAGSYEQYF. CDR3 sequence (DNA): TGTGCCAGCAGCCGAGGAGGGTTAGCGGGGTCCTACGAGCAGTACTTC.

This chain connects TRBV5-6 to TRBJ1-2; TRBD1 aligns across 8 bases. With V trimmed by 2 bases and J by 7 bases, 4 bases remained unmatched. CDR1 and CDR2 from the germline V gene are SGHDT and YYEEEE. The CDR3 totals 13 residues. CDR3 in amino acids: CASSFQDRAGYTF. CDR3 DNA sequence: TGTGCCAGCAGCTTCCAGGACAGGGCTGGCTACACCTTC.

This clonotype was detected only a few times. This chain links TRBV4-3 with TRBJ1-2, with TRBD1 matching 7 bases. Trimming took 1 base from V and 2 from J; bases not matched to a gene: 7. Germline V gene data show CDR1 as LGHNA and CDR2 as YSLEER. This CDR3 has 16 residues. The CDR3 coding sequence is TGCGCCAGCAGCCAAGTGGTGACAGGGTCAAACTATGGCTACACCTTC. Protein: CASSQVVTGSNYGYTF.

In this sample, this clonotype turned up a few times. The chain has TRBV6-1 and TRBJ1-4, with D possibly TRBD1 on 6 matching bases. The CDR3 has 15 residues. CDR1 is MNHNS, CDR2 SASEGT, per germline. The V end was cut by 2 bases, the J end by 3 bases, with 10 bases between. The CDR3 protein is CASSEPGHPNEKLFF. The CDR3 nucleotides read TGTGCCAGCAGTGAACCGGGACACCCTAATGAAAAACTGTTTTTT.

CDR3 loop: CASSQDPGTNEKLFF. CDR3 nucleotide sequence: TGCGCCAGCAGCCAAGATCCTGGGACTAATGAAAAACTGTTTTTT. The chain has TRBV4-1 and TRBJ1-4; the D is unclear. V lost 0 bases, J lost 2 bases, and 7 bases lay in between. Germline-derived CDR1 and CDR2 are MGHRA and YSYEKL. The CDR3 sequence is 15 residues long.

Note on this clonotype: Germline is not matched at one junction end, which may reflect a read error. The chain combines TRBV12-3 or TRBV12-4 with TRBJ2-3; D unclear. The CDR3 is 15 residues long. CDR3 bases: TGTGCCAGCAGTTTTCGGAGAGTGACCACAGATGCGCAATATTTT. Protein sequence: CASSFRRVTTDAQYF.

On this clonotype: This may arise from a read error, as a much more abundant clone is one base away. The chain couples TRBV20-1 to TRBJ2-7; possibly TRBD2 for D (6 bases). Germline loops: CDR1 DFQATT, CDR2 SNEGSKA (reference sequence). V was shortened by 0 bases and J by 7 bases, with 19 bases between the two germline ends. The CDR3 sequence is 15 residues long. CDR3 sequence: CSARDFAAGTNEQYF. The CDR3 DNA sequence: TGCAGTGCTAGAGATTTTGCGGCGGGAACTAATGAGCAGTACTTC.

The rearrangement joins TRBV5-4 to TRBJ1-1, with D maybe TRBD1 (6 bases). V lost 2 bases, J lost 3 bases, and 11 bases lay in between. Germline V gene data show CDR1 as SGHNT and CDR2 as YYREEE (reference sequence). CDR3 length: 14 amino acids. The CDR3 reads CASSLDRLDTEAFF. As DNA, the CDR3 is TGTGCCAGCAGCTTAGACAGGTTAGACACTGAAGCTTTCTTT.

This clonotype appeared a few times. The rearrangement uses TRBV4-3 and TRBJ2-3; D is ambiguous. V lost 3 bases, J lost 0 bases, and 16 bases lay in between. Germline CDR1 is LGHNA and CDR2 is YSLEER. This CDR3 region has 17 residues. CDR3 region: CASSHASPSSSTDTQYF. For the CDR3, the DNA is TGCGCCAGCAGCCACGCCTCCCCATCCTCTAGCACAGATACGCAGTATTTT.

This clonotype was recorded a few times. The CDR3 DNA reads as TGTGCCAGCAGTCCATCGACCCCGGGAGAAAGGCAGTTCTTC. It is translated as CASSPSTPGERQFF. The chain uses TRBV27 and TRBJ2-1, with a possible D match to TRBD2 (6 bases). Trimming cost V 5 bases and J 12 bases, with 20 bases left between them. The CDR3 is made up of 14 amino acids. Germline CDR1 MNHEY, CDR2 SMNVEV (reference sequence).

CDR3: CAISESTAGILYEQYF. The DNA of the CDR3 is TGTGCCATCAGTGAGTCGACAGCCGGGATCTTATACGAGCAGTACTTC. The chain links TRBV10-3 to TRBJ2-1; the D gene could be TRBD1 or TRBD2 (5 bases each). The DNA end favors TRBJ2-7, so the J call may be wrong. Germline CDR1 and CDR2: ENHRY and SYGVKD. The CDR3 is 16 residues long.

Many counts were recorded for this clonotype. V is TRBV12-3 or TRBV12-4 and J is TRBJ1-2; D possibly corresponds to TRBD1 (5 bases). The V end lost 3 bases, the J end lost 9 bases, and 14 bases lay between the germline ends. This CDR3 has 13 residues. The chain's CDR3 is CASSFNRLNRYTF. DNA of the CDR3: TGTGCCAGCAGTTTCAACAGGTTAAATCGCTACACCTTC.

As concerns this clonotype: This clone may be a read error of a much larger clone one base away. V and J are TRBV2 and TRBJ2-1; D not resolved. CDR3 size: 14 residues. Germline V gene sequence: CDR1 SNHLY, CDR2 FYNNEI. CDR3 amino acids: CASSPMSSHNEQFF. CDR3 DNA: TGTGCCAGCAGTCCCATGAGCTCCCACAATGAGCAGTTCTTC.

This clonotype was recorded many times. The genes are TRBV20-1 and TRBJ1-2; the D is unclear. Looked up from germline, CDR1 is DFQATT and CDR2 is SNEGSKA (reference sequence). V dropped 6 bases and J dropped 4 bases, with 6 bases sitting between them. This CDR3 spans 10 amino acids. The CDR3 loop is CSAGSYGYTF. The CDR3 DNA reads TGCAGTGCGGGAAGCTATGGCTACACCTTC.

The chain is built from TRBV30 and TRBJ2-1; no definite D call. The CDR3 has 15 amino acids. V was pared by 2 bases and J by 0 bases, with 11 bases between. In germline, CDR1 is GTSNPN, CDR2 SVGIG (reference sequence). Here the CDR3 reads CAWSYDTTSYNEQFF. In DNA, the CDR3 is TGTGCCTGGAGTTACGACACGACCTCCTACAATGAGCAGTTCTTC.

The chain recombines TRBV7-9 with TRBJ1-2; D gene unclear. This CDR3 has 12 amino acids. V lost 5 bases and J 4 bases, leaving 8 bases between the germline ends. Germline V gene data show CDR1 as SEHNR and CDR2 as FQNEAQ (reference sequence). The CDR3: CASSNARYGYTF. As DNA, the CDR3 is TGTGCCAGCAGCAACGCCCGCTATGGCTACACCTTC.

Comments on this clonotype: A much larger clone differs by one base, so this may be a read error. The chain employs TRBV5-1 and TRBJ1-4; 7 nucleotides match TRBD1. The V gene's germline CDR1 is SGHRS and CDR2 YFSETQ. With 3 bases clipped from V and 9 bases from J, the junction kept 17 bases outside the gene matches. This CDR3 spans 17 amino acids. CDR3 sequence: CASSSTPVRQGNKKLFF. In DNA, the CDR3 is TGCGCCAGCAGCTCGACCCCAGTACGACAGGGAAATAAAAAACTGTTTTTT.

J is TRBJ1-2 and V is TRBV30; weak D call: TRBD1 (5 bases). Germline-derived CDR1 and CDR2 are GTSNPN and SVGIG (reference sequence). Trimming took off 4 bases at V and 3 bases at J, with 18 bases between the two ends. CDR3 length: 15 amino acids. The CDR3 DNA reads as TGTGCCTGGAATGGGATAGGGGCTAAGGACTATGGCTACACCTTC. As protein: CAWNGIGAKDYGYTF. The variable domain in full, completed from reference TRBV30 and TRBJ1-2, reads SQTIHQWPATLVQPVGSPLSLECTVEGTSNPNLYWYRQAAGRGLQLLFYSVGIGQISSEVPQNLSASRPQDRQFILSSKKLLLSDSGFYLCAWNGIGAKDYGYTFGSGTRLTVV.

The sample holds many counts of this clonotype. V gene TRBV7-6 combines with J gene TRBJ1-4, with D unclear. Looked up from germline, CDR1 is SGHVS and CDR2 is FNYEAQ. Trimming removed 1 base from V and 4 bases from J, with 16 bases in between. This CDR3 is 17 amino acids long. The CDR3 DNA sequence: TGTGCCAGCAGCTTAGAGTCATCAGTCACAGTTAATGAAAAACTGTTTTTT. Its translation: CASSLESSVTVNEKLFF.

In this sample, this clonotype turned up a few times. This sequence joins TRBV14 and TRBJ2-7; D is ambiguous. CDR1 is SGHDN and CDR2 is FVKESK in the germline V gene. The CDR3 has 15 residues. With 0 bases removed from V and 3 bases from J, the gap between germline ends came to 12 bases. CDR3 coding DNA: TGTGCCAGCAGCCAAGAAGCGATATCCAACTACGAGCAGTACTTC. Translation gives CASSQEAISNYEQYF.

In its sample, this clonotype was seen a few times. The chain carries TRBV24-1 and TRBJ2-5; 8 bases map to TRBD1. Germline V lookup: CDR1 KGHDR, CDR2 SFDVKD. The CDR3 totals 15 residues. V gave up 4 bases and J gave up 9 bases; unmatched junction bases: 12. CDR3 residues: CATSDPTGEGESQYF. CDR3 coding DNA: TGTGCCACCAGTGACCCGACAGGGGAAGGGGAGTCCCAGTACTTC.

At least ten counts were recorded for this clonotype. CDR3 sequence: CASTGVRSYNSPLHF. Here the CDR3 DNA reads TGTGCCAGCACCGGGGTTAGGTCCTATAATTCACCCCTCCACTTT. The genes are TRBV28 and TRBJ1-6, with D uncertain. Germline V gene lookup returns CDR1 MDHEN and CDR2 SYDVKM. Trimming shortened V by 7 bases and J by 1 base, and 11 bases separated the two germline ends. The CDR3 has 15 residues.

A word on this clonotype: This may stem from a read error, because a much larger clone lies one nucleotide away. The V gene is TRBV9, the J gene TRBJ2-1, with 7 bases fitting TRBD1. Germline V gene lookup returns CDR1 SGDLS and CDR2 YYNGEE. The CDR3 length is 13 residues. The trim removed 0 bases at V and 13 bases at J, leaving 7 bases unmatched. The CDR3 protein is CASSVEDRLPQFF. Here the CDR3 DNA reads TGTGCCAGCAGCGTAGAGGACAGGCTTCCCCAGTTCTTC. Filled out from reference TRBV9 and TRBJ2-1, the complete variable domain reads DSGVTQTPKHLITATGQRVTLRCSPRSGDLSVYWYQQSLDQGLQFLIQYYNGEERAKGNILERFSAQQFPDLHSELNLSSLELGDSALYFCASSVEDRLPQFFGPGTRLTVL.

Note on this clonotype: A read error may explain this, as a much larger clone is one base away. This sequence joins TRBV7-2 and TRBJ2-3, with D possibly matching TRBD2 (8 bases). The germline CDR1 and CDR2 sequences are SGHTA and FQGNSA. This CDR3 region has 17 residues. The germline V and J ends were trimmed by 5 bases and 4 bases, with 22 bases remaining between them. CDR3 protein: CASSPRGGGGTSDTQYF. DNA for the CDR3: TGTGCCAGCAGCCCGCGAGGGGGCGGGGGGACCTCAGATACGCAGTATTTT.

This clonotype has at least ten counts. The V gene is TRBV7-8, the J gene TRBJ1-5; a weak D match, TRBD1 (5 bases). Germline V gene lookup returns CDR1 SGHVS and CDR2 FQNEAQ. CDR3 size: 16 residues. Trimming removed 5 bases from V and 3 bases from J, with 17 bases in between. CDR3: CASSTWGDGANQPQHF. CDR3 nucleotide sequence: TGTGCCAGCAGCACATGGGGGGATGGGGCCAATCAGCCCCAGCATTTT.